Following are 2 T cell receptor beta chains from one sample sequenced in a study of T cell repertoires in cytomegalovirus infection. Their antigens remain unidentified. TCRdb called the reads again in MiXCR, with one record for every CDR3 protein. The sample shows fewer than 850,000 distinct CDR3 sequences, 25% to 30% of them seen only once. The input for sequencing was cultured CD8+ T cells from PBMCs, taken from culture after CMV antigen stimulation. These receptors were collected from a human donor in good health (CMV status not recorded). Some clones in this sample may be carry-over from other donors' samples.

A few counts support this clonotype. V is TRBV10-3 and J is TRBJ1-4; D remains ambiguous. This CDR3 contains 14 residues. V was trimmed by 0 bases and J by 7 bases, leaving 9 bases between them. Germline assignment: CDR1 ENHRY and CDR2 SYGVKD. CDR3 region: CAISESLLREKLFF. The CDR3 DNA sequence: TGTGCCATCAGTGAGTCCCTGCTCCGTGAAAAACTGTTTTTT.

The chain links TRBV11-3 to TRBJ2-7; no clear D. Germline CDR1 and CDR2: SGHNT and YENEEA. CDR3 length: 11 amino acids. V lost 1 base, J lost 5 bases, and 3 bases lay in between. The CDR3 loop is CASSLVDEQYV. The CDR3 coding sequence is TGTGCCAGCAGCTTAGTTGACGAGCAGTACGTC.